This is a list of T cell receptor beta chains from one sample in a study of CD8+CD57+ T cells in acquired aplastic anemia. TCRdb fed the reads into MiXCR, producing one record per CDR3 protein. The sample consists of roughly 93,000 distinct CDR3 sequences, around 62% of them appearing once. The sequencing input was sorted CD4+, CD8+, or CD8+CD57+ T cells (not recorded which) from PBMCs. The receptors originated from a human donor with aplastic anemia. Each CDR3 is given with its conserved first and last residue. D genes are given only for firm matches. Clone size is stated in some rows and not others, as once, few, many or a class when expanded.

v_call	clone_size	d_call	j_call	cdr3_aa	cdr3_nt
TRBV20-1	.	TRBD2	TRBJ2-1	CSAREWREINEQFF	TGCAGTGCTAGAGAATGGCGGGAGATCAATGAGCAGTTCTTC
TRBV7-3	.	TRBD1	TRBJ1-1	CASSRTGNTEAFF	TGTGCCAGCAGCCGGACAGGTAACACTGAAGCTTTCTTT
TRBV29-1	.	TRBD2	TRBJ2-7	CSAAGTSGSSYEQYF	TGCAGCGCCGCCGGGACTAGCGGTAGCTCCTACGAGCAGTACTTC
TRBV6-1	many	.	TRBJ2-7	CASSPGRGAREQYF	TGTGCCAGCAGCCCAGGTAGGGGGGCGCGGGAGCAGTACTTC
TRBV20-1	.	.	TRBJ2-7	CSARSDAEQYF	TGCAGTGCTAGGTCGGACGCCGAGCAGTACTTC
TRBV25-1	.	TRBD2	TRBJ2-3	CASSLSVAGTQYF	TGTGCCAGCAGCTTAAGCGTAGCGGGGACGCAGTATTTT
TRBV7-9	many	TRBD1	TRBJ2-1	CASSSTGQGARNEQFF	TGTGCCAGCAGCTCTACGGGACAGGGGGCGCGAAATGAGCAGTTCTTC
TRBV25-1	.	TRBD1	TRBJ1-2	CASSEPGQTYGYTF	TGTGCCAGCAGTGAGCCGGGACAGACATATGGCTACACCTTC
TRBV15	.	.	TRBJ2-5	CATSGGGGGEETQYF	TGTGCCACCAGCGGAGGAGGGGGGGGGGAAGAGACCCAGTACTTC
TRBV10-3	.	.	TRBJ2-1	CAISDGGRGKDEQFF	TGTGCCATCAGTGATGGGGGGCGCGGTAAGGATGAGCAGTTCTTC
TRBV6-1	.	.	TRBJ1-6	CASGSGGNNSPLHF	TGTGCCTCTGGATCTGGGGGGAATAATTCACCCCTCCACTTT
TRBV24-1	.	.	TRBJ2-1	CATSGGRGNEQFF	TGTGCCACCAGTGGGGGCCGCGGGAATGAGCAGTTCTTC
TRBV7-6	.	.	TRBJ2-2	CASSFHGELFF	TGTGCCAGCAGCTTCCACGGGGAGCTGTTTTTT
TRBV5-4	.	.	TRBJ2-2	CASTLDSTNTGELFF	TGTGCCAGCACCCTAGACAGCACGAACACCGGGGAGCTGTTTTTT
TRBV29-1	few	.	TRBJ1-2	CSVTTGANYGYTF	TGCAGCGTAACGACAGGAGCTAACTATGGCTACACCTTC